These 14 T cell receptor beta chains were sequenced from one sample in a study of blood T cell repertoires in COVID-19. Generated by immunoSEQ multiplex PCR, the TCRdb table keeps only in-frame clones and is missing some. The repertoire holds approximately 480,000 clones, with 89% as singletons. Sequenced input: peripheral blood. The receptors were gathered from a man younger than 35 with COVID-19, enrolled during active disease.

The CDR3 nucleotides are TGTGCCAGCAGCTTGGCTGGGCCTTCCTACGAGCAGTACTTC. Translated, it gives CASSLAGPSYEQYF. The rearrangement joins TRBV5-6 to TRBJ2-7; D is uncertain. Germline CDR1 SGHDT, CDR2 YYEEEE. V was trimmed by 0 bases and J by 1 base, leaving 8 bases between them. This CDR3 has 14 amino acids.

The chain employs TRBV29-1 and TRBJ2-2, with TRBD2 identical over 12 bases. Germline trimming cut 4 bases from V and 6 bases from J; bases unmatched to any gene: 3. CDR1 and CDR2 from the germline V gene are SQVTM and ANQGSEA. CDR3 size: 14 residues. The CDR3: CSVGTSGMSGELFF. For the CDR3, the DNA is TGCAGCGTTGGGACTAGCGGGATGTCCGGGGAGCTGTTTTTT.

Points on this clone: Other DNA sequences in the same sample also yield this CDR3. The chain couples TRBV28 to TRBJ2-1, with D possibly matching TRBD2 (5 bases). Germline V gene lookup returns CDR1 MDHEN and CDR2 SYDVKM. Trimming removed 3 bases at V and 4 bases at J, with 7 bases between. This CDR3 has 13 amino acids. The CDR3 bases are TGTGCCAGCAGTTTGGACTCTTACAATGAGCAGTTCTTC. This codes for CASSLDSYNEQFF. Full variable domain (outside the CDR3, taken from reference TRBV28 and TRBJ2-1): DVKVTQSSRYLVKRTGEKVFLECVQDMDHENMFWYRQDPGLGLRLIYFSYDVKMKEKGDIPEGYSVSREKKERFSLILESASTNQTSMYLCASSLDSYNEQFFGPGTRLTVL.

The chain joins TRBV5-5 to TRBJ1-3, with D unresolved. This CDR3 region has 16 residues. In germline, CDR1 is SGHKS, CDR2 YYEKEE (reference sequence). V was trimmed by 6 bases and J by 0 bases, leaving 16 bases between them. CDR3 coding DNA: TGTGCCAGCACCCCGTCCACCGGGGACTCTGGAAACACCATATATTTT. Protein: CASTPSTGDSGNTIYF.

The V call is TRBV20-1, the J call TRBJ1-2; D is possibly TRBD1 (6 bases). V shed 3 bases and J shed 7 bases, with 18 bases lying between them. CDR3 length: 14 residues. From germline, CDR1 is DFQATT and CDR2 SNEGSKA (reference sequence). CDR3: CSASEIGGSSGYTF. The CDR3 coding sequence is TGCAGTGCTAGTGAGATAGGGGGTTCAAGTGGCTACACCTTC.

This clone showed up just once. The chain employs TRBV10-3 and TRBJ2-7, with 9 bases that match TRBD1. The V segment lost 4 bases and the J segment 5 bases; nucleotides outside the gene matches: 6. CDR1 and CDR2 from the germline V gene are ENHRY and SYGVKD. The CDR3 extends over 14 amino acids. CDR3: CAISVPGTGNEQYF. Here the CDR3 DNA reads TGTGCCATCAGTGTCCCCGGGACAGGGAACGAGCAGTACTTC.

The rearrangement uses TRBV19 and TRBJ2-2, with a weak D call TRBD2 (6 bases). The germline V gene has CDR1 LNHDA and CDR2 SQIVND (reference sequence). V was pared by 6 bases and J by 6 bases, with 8 bases between. This CDR3 has 12 amino acids. CDR3 amino acids: CASSGGAGELFF. In DNA form, the CDR3 reads TGTGCCAGTAGCGGAGGGGCCGGGGAGCTGTTTTTT.

The rearrangement uses TRBV5-1 and TRBJ1-5, with D hard to call. CDR1 and CDR2 from the germline V gene are SGHRS and YFSETQ. This CDR3 spans 13 amino acids. The ends were cut back, 3 bases at V and 3 bases at J, with 7 bases in the middle. The CDR3 DNA follows: TGCGCCAGCAGCTACGGGGACAATCAGCCCCAGCATTTT. This gives the protein CASSYGDNQPQHF.

The rearrangement links TRBV7-2 to TRBJ1-1; perhaps TRBD1 as D (5 bases). V lost 10 bases, J lost 1 base, and 19 bases lay in between. This CDR3 spans 15 amino acids. The germline gives CDR1 SGHTA, CDR2 FQGNSA. The CDR3 DNA follows: TGTGCCACCTGGAAAGGGGCCCCAGGGAACACTGAAGCTTTCTTT. Translation gives CATWKGAPGNTEAFF.

The V and J genes are TRBV2 and TRBJ1-5; the D is unclear. The V gene lost 2 bases and the J gene lost 2 bases, with 10 bases spanning the gap. The length of the CDR3 is 15 residues. Germline CDR1 is SNHLY and CDR2 is FYNNEI. This CDR3 is CASSEQSVGNQPQHF. As DNA, the CDR3 is TGTGCCAGCAGTGAACAGTCAGTTGGCAATCAGCCCCAGCATTTT.

This chain links TRBV5-1 with TRBJ2-7, with 9 bases identical to TRBD1. CDR1 and CDR2 from the germline V gene are SGHRS and YFSETQ. Losses at the gene ends were 4 bases for V and 4 bases for J; bases not matched to a gene: 9. The length of the CDR3 is 15 residues. The CDR3 protein is CASSKGQGRGYEQYF. In nucleotides, the CDR3 is TGCGCCAGCAGCAAGGGACAGGGAAGGGGTTACGAGCAGTACTTC.

The CDR3 spells CASSHRTSSRGDTQYF. The DNA for the CDR3 is TGTGCCAGCAGCCACCGGACTAGCTCCCGGGGAGATACGCAGTATTTT. The chain is built from TRBV7-8 and TRBJ2-3; 8 positions match TRBD2. V lost 5 bases and J lost 5; bases outside the gene matches: 12. The germline gives CDR1 SGHVS, CDR2 FQNEAQ. This CDR3 has 16 amino acids.

This clone was recorded only once. This sequence joins TRBV7-9 and TRBJ1-5; D possibly corresponds to TRBD1 (6 bases). Germline loops: CDR1 SEHNR, CDR2 FQNEAQ (reference sequence). The V end was cut by 5 bases, the J end by 6 bases, with 11 bases between. This CDR3 has 13 amino acids. CDR3 region: CASSARRGQPQHF. The CDR3 region has the DNA TGTGCCAGCAGCGCTCGCAGGGGTCAGCCCCAGCATTTT.

This clone was seen only once. The chain recombines TRBV12-3 or TRBV12-4 with TRBJ2-7, with a weak D call TRBD1 (5 bases). CDR3 length equals 13 residues. V lost 3 bases, J lost 4 bases, and 10 bases lay in between. CDR3 coding DNA: TGTGCCAGCAGTTTTGACAGCGAATACGAGCAGTACTTC. This sequence encodes CASSFDSEYEQYF.